The 15 T cell receptor beta chains below all came from one sample that was sequenced in a study of immune heterogeneity within non-small cell lung tumors. Each sample used about 650 ng of genomic DNA from bulk tumor tissue. Each primary tumor yielded several biopsies, collected far apart from one another at surgery. The study cohort was described as untreated, and its members had newly diagnosed non-small cell lung cancer. They went on to have curative surgery. For the TCR beta CDR3, multiplex PCR with 32 V and 13 J primers performed the amplification. TCRdb re-called the multiplex PCR reads with MiXCR, one entry per CDR3 protein. The data show about 3,200 distinct CDR3 sequences, under 20% seen once. What was sequenced was lung tumor tissue. The source is a man in his fifties with non-small cell lung cancer.

This clonotype is termed large. The chain is built from TRBV28 and TRBJ1-2; D is ambiguous. Germline CDR1 is MDHEN and CDR2 is SYDVKM. V was clipped by 6 bases and J by 2 bases, with 16 bases between them. This CDR3 is 15 amino acids long. The CDR3 reads CASSYLGVENYGYTF. The CDR3 DNA reads TGTGCCAGCAGCTACCTCGGGGTCGAGAACTATGGCTACACCTTC.

Worth noting for this clonotype: This CDR3 is missing its conserved last phenylalanine or tryptophan, likely due to a read error. The DNA is left out, because the CDR3 cannot be placed on it with certainty; the CDR3 is given as TCRdb lists it. The J gene is TRBJ2-3, the V gene TRBV4-1; the D call TRBD2 from the table was never checked on the DNA. The CDR3 adds up to 18 amino acids, both ends counted. Germline loops: CDR1 MGHRA, CDR2 YSYEKL. The CDR3 protein is CASSQTGTSGSYEQYFGP.

This clonotype showed up just a few times. The chain recombines TRBV14 with TRBJ2-1, with D tentatively TRBD2 (6 bases). V was shortened by 4 bases and J by 6 bases, with 16 bases between the two germline ends. The CDR3 covers 15 residues. The V gene's germline CDR1 is SGHDN and CDR2 FVKESK. The CDR3 DNA is TGTGCCAGCAGCCCTAGCGTAGGACTGATCAATGAGCAGTTCTTC. Its translation: CASSPSVGLINEQFF. Full variable domain (remainder filled in from reference TRBV14 and TRBJ2-1): EAGVTQFPSHSVIEKGQTVTLRCDPISGHDNLYWYRRVMGKEIKFLLHFVKESKQDESGMPNNRFLAERTGGTYSTLKVQPAELEDSGVYFCASSPSVGLINEQFFGPGTRLTVL.

As for this clonotype: Being one base from a much bigger clone, this may be a read error. This chain joins TRBV3-1 and TRBJ1-6; 11 positions match TRBD1. This CDR3 has 16 amino acids. Trimming cost V 8 bases and J 6 bases; bases outside gene matches: 9. The germline V gene has CDR1 LGHDT and CDR2 YNNKEL (reference sequence). CDR3 amino acids: CASGPGQGAGNSPLHF. CDR3 nucleotide sequence: TGTGCCAGCGGCCCAGGACAGGGGGCTGGTAATTCACCCCTCCACTTT.

This clonotype was observed a few times. The rearrangement joins TRBV7-9 to TRBJ2-5; D not certain. V was pared by 1 base and J by 3 bases, with 9 bases between. This CDR3 is built from 14 residues. Germline CDR1 reads SEHNR; CDR2 reads FQNEAQ (reference sequence). CDR3 protein: CASSLVQWEETQYF. CDR3 sequence (DNA): TGTGCCAGCAGCTTAGTACAGTGGGAAGAGACCCAGTACTTC.

This clonotype is categorized as medium-sized (0.01 to 0.1%). This chain connects TRBV28 to TRBJ2-7; 7 bases match TRBD1. The trim removed 2 bases at V and 5 bases at J, leaving 3 bases unmatched. Germline lookup yields CDR1 MDHEN and CDR2 SYDVKM. The CDR3 contains 13 residues. The CDR3 DNA reads as TGTGCCAGCAGTTTAAACAGGGGCGACGAGCAGTACTTC. Protein: CASSLNRGDEQYF.

About this clonotype: A much larger clone is a single base away; this may be a read error. Given the absence of the conserved phenylalanine or tryptophan at the CDR3 end, a read error is likely. This sequence joins TRBV11-2 and TRBJ2-7; D is unclear. The CDR3 consists of 14 residues. Germline V gene lookup returns CDR1 SGHAT and CDR2 FQNNGV. V was shortened by 2 bases and J by 0 bases, with 8 bases between the two germline ends. CDR3 coding DNA: TGTGCCAGCAGCTTACGACCGGTCTCCTACGAGCAGTACCTC. This translates into CASSLRPVSYEQYL.

This clonotype is medium-sized. V is TRBV29-1 and J is TRBJ1-4, with D possibly being TRBD1 (6 bases). V was clipped by 4 bases and J by 8 bases, with 17 bases between them. Germline V gene sequence: CDR1 SQVTM, CDR2 ANQGSEA. The CDR3 totals 14 residues. CDR3 protein: CSVVRWDNNEKLFF. In DNA, the CDR3 is TGCAGCGTTGTTCGATGGGACAACAACGAAAAACTGTTTTTT.

This clonotype is deemed medium-sized (0.01 to 0.1%). The chain carries TRBV6-1 and TRBJ2-3; no clear D. The CDR3 is 15 residues long. The germline V gene has CDR1 MNHNS and CDR2 SASEGT. Trimming left V 7 bases short and J 0 bases short, with 14 bases between. The DNA of the CDR3 is TGTGCCAGCAACCTGGCAGGCACTAGCACAGATACGCAGTATTTT. It yields the protein CASNLAGTSTDTQYF.

This clonotype ranks as medium-sized (0.01 to 0.1%). The chain couples TRBV24-1 to TRBJ2-6; 9 nucleotides line up with TRBD1. The CDR3 is 19 amino acids. The V and J ends lost 2 bases and 2 bases, in that order; junction bases with no gene match: 9. From germline, CDR1 is KGHDR and CDR2 SFDVKD. The CDR3 bases are TGTGCCACCAGTGATTCATATATGGGACAGGGTACTGGGGCCAACGTCCTGACTTTC. Its translation is CATSDSYMGQGTGANVLTF.

This clonotype showed up just a few times. The V gene is TRBV24-1, the J gene TRBJ2-7; possible D gene TRBD1, 6 bases. V was trimmed by 4 bases and J by 12 bases, leaving 21 bases between them. Germline CDR1 KGHDR, CDR2 SFDVKD. This CDR3 spans 14 amino acids. CDR3 DNA sequence: TGTGCCACCAGTGAATCCGGGACAACTAGGTGGCGGTACTTC. Protein: CATSESGTTRWRYF.

This clonotype is medium-sized (0.01 to 0.1%) within its sample. The chain joins TRBV19 to TRBJ1-3; no definite D call. The CDR3 runs to 15 residues. V was clipped by 8 bases and J by 3 bases, with 17 bases between them. The V gene's germline CDR1 is LNHDA and CDR2 SQIVND (reference sequence). The CDR3 spells CASSPHSGFGNTIYF. CDR3 nucleotide sequence: TGTGCCAGTTCCCCTCATTCGGGTTTTGGAAACACCATATATTTT.

This clonotype is labeled medium-sized. CDR3 nucleotide sequence: TGCAGTGCTAGATCGCATCGACACCATGAAAAACTGTTTTTT. Its protein product is CSARSHRHHEKLFF. This chain uses TRBV20-1 with TRBJ1-4, with no clear D. Germline CDR1 and CDR2: DFQATT and SNEGSKA (reference sequence). Trimming pared 2 bases from V and 6 bases from J, leaving 13 bases between. The CDR3 is made up of 14 amino acids.

The sample holds many counts of this clonotype. CDR3 sequence reads: CATSRIAGEEQFF. CDR3 DNA sequence: TGTGCCACCAGCAGGATAGCGGGGGAGGAGCAGTTCTTC. The J gene is TRBJ2-1, the V gene TRBV15; 9 nucleotides align to TRBD2. CDR3 length: 13 residues. V trimming: 3 bases; J trimming: 10 bases; junction bases outside the gene matches: 4. CDR1 LNHNV and CDR2 YYDKDF come from the germline V gene (reference sequence).

This clonotype is deemed medium-sized. V is TRBV28 and J is TRBJ2-7; D may be TRBD1 (6 bases). CDR1 is MDHEN and CDR2 is SYDVKM in the germline V gene. CDR3 length equals 15 residues. Trimming cost V 3 bases and J 2 bases, with 14 bases left between them. CDR3 DNA sequence: TGTGCCAGCAGTTTCGCAGGGGCCCTCCCCTACGAGCAGTACTTC. Protein product: CASSFAGALPYEQYF.